The entry that follows covers one TCR beta chain sequence. Its cognate antigen is unknown. Generated by immunoSEQ multiplex PCR, the TCRdb table keeps only in-frame clones and is missing some. The top ten hold about 1.6% of the sample, which has over 400,000 clones, approximately 90% seen once. These data belong to a study of Ad26.COV2.S vaccination and SARS-CoV-2 variants. Turning to the study itself: As a participant in COV1001, the donor was in the Ad26.COV2.S trial arm.

General study findings and limits: Greater spike-specific TCR breadth was seen in vaccine recipients than in placebo recipients. The breadth of spike-specific CD8+ and CD4+ T cell responses after vaccination was reportedly substantial.

As for treatment: some 20 received Ad26.COV2.S at low or high dose, single or two shots; several received placebo; per-sample allocation not given. After the first vaccine or placebo injection, samples were drawn on day 63. V was clipped by 6 bases and J by 3 bases; unmatched bases: 4. This CDR3 spans 14 amino acids. CDR1 LNHDA and CDR2 SQIVND come from the germline V gene (reference sequence). The genes are TRBV19 and TRBJ2-3, with 9 bases aligning to TRBD1. Here the sequenced sample was peripheral blood, taken in a trial of Ad26.COV2.S vaccine versus placebo. This receptor was taken from a person aged 18-60 years who received the Ad26.COV2.S COVID-19 vaccine or a placebo. CDR3: CASRMTGGTDTQYF. The CDR3 DNA sequence: TGTGCCAGTAGGATGACAGGGGGGACAGATACGCAGTATTTT.